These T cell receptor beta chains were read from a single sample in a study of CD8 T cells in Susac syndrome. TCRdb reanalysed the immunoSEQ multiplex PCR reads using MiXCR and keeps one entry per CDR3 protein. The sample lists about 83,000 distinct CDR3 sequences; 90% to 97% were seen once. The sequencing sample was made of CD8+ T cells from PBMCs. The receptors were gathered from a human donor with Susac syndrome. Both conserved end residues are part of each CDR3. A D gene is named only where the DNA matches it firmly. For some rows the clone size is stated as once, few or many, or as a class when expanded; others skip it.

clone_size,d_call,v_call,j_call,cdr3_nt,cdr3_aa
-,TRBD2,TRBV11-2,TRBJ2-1,TGTGCCAGCAGCCCTCAACGGGGCCGGGGAGGGGAGCAGTTCTTC,CASSPQRGRGGEQFF
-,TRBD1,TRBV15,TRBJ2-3,TGTGCCACCAGCAGATACACAGGGGACGGGCGCACAGATACGCAGTATTTT,CATSRYTGDGRTDTQYF
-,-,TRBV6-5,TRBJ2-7,TGTGCCAGCACCAAGGGGGTGTCCCACGAGCAGTACTTC,CASTKGVSHEQYF
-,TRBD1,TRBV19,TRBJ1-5,TGTGCCAGTAGTATGGGTTGGGACAGGGCTCAGCCCCAGCATTTT,CASSMGWDRAQPQHF
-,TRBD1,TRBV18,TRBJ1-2,TGTGCCAGCTCACCGACCGGGCAGGGGGTCATCTATGGCTACACCTTC,CASSPTGQGVIYGYTF
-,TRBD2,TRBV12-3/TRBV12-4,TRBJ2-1,TGTGCCAGCAGTTTGGAGGGCGGGGGAGCAGGCGAGCAGTTCTTC,CASSLEGGGAGEQFF
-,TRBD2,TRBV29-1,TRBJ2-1,TGCAGCGTTGCCCTTTCGGGGGGCTCCTACAATGAGCAGTTCTTC,CSVALSGGSYNEQFF
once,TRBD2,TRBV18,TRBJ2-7,TGTGCCAGCTCACATAACCGGGACTACCATACCTACGAGCAGTACTTC,CASSHNRDYHTYEQYF
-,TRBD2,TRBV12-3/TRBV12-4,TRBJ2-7,TGTGCCAGCAGCTCCGGGACTAGCGGGAGCAACTTCTACGAGCAGTACTTC,CASSSGTSGSNFYEQYF
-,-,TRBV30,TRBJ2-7,TGTGCCTGGAGTCTCCGGCGGGCGAGCTCCTACGAGCAGTACTTC,CAWSLRRASSYEQYF
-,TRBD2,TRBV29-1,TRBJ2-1,TGCAGCGTTGAGGGACTAGCGTACTACAATGAGCAGTTCTTC,CSVEGLAYYNEQFF
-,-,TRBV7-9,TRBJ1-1,TGTGCCAGCAGCTTAGTCGCCACTGAAGCTTTCTTT,CASSLVATEAFF
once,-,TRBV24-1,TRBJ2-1,TGTGCCACCACCCCCAAGAACGGGAACTACAATGAGCAGTTCTTC,CATTPKNGNYNEQFF
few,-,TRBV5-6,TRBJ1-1,TGTGCCAGCAGCTTAGGGAGGGGCACTGAAGCTTTCTTT,CASSLGRGTEAFF
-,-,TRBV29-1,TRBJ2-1,TGCAGCGGCCTACTAGGGAGCTCCTACAATGAGCAGTTCTTC,CSGLLGSSYNEQFF
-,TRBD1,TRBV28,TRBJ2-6,TGTGCCAGCAGTCCCGGACAGGTTTTGGTTGGGGCCAACGTCCTGACTTTC,CASSPGQVLVGANVLTF
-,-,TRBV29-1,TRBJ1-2,TGCAGCGTTGGCGGGGGGAGCTATGGCTACACCTTC,CSVGGGSYGYTF
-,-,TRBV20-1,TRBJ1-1,TGCAGTGCTAGAGACCCGGGAGTGAACACTGAAGCTTTCTTT,CSARDPGVNTEAFF
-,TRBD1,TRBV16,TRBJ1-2,TGTGCCAGCAGCCAACCCACGGACAGGGTCTATGGCTACACCTTC,CASSQPTDRVYGYTF
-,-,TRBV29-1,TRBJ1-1,TGCAGCGTCCGAAGGGCCCTTGGGCGCATGGTCAGTGAAGCTTTCTTT,CSVRRALGRMVSEAFF
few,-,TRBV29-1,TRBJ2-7,TGCAGCGTTGGAGGGGTGGACGAGCAGTACTTC,CSVGGVDEQYF
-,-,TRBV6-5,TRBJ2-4,TGTGCCAGCAGTCCCGGGGACAAAAACATTCAGTACTTC,CASSPGDKNIQYF
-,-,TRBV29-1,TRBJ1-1,TGCAGCGTTGAAGAGGAGGGGCGGTACACTGAAGCTTTCTTT,CSVEEEGRYTEAFF